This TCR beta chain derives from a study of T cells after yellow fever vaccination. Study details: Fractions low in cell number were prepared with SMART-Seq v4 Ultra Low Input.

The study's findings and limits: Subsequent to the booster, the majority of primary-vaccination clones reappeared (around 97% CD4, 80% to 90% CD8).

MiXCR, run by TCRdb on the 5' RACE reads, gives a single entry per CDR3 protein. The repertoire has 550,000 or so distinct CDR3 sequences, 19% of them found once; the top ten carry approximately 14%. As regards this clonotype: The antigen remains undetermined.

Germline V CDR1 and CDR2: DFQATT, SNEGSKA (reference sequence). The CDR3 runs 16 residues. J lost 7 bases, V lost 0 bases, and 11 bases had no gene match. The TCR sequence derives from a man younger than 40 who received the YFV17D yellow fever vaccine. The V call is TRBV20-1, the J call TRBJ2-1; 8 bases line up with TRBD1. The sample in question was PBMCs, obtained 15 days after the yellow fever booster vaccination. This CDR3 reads CSARDYDSTGVNEQFF. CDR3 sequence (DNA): TGCAGTGCTAGAGACTACGACTCGACAGGGGTGAATGAGCAGTTCTTC.